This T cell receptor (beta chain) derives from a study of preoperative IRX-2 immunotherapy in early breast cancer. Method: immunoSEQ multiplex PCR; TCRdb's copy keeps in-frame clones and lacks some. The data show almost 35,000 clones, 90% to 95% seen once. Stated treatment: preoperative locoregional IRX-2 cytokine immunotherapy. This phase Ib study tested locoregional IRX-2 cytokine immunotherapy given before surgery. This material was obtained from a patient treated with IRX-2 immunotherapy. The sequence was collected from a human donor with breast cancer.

The CDR3 is CASSFRVAMEQFF. CDR3 sequence (DNA): TGTGCCAGCAGCTTCAGGGTTGCCATGGAGCAGTTCTTC. The chain is built from TRBV11-2 and TRBJ2-1; tentatively, D is TRBD1 (5 bases). The V gene lost 3 bases and the J gene lost 10 bases, with 13 bases spanning the gap. Per germline, CDR1 SGHAT and CDR2 FQNNGV. This CDR3 has 13 residues.